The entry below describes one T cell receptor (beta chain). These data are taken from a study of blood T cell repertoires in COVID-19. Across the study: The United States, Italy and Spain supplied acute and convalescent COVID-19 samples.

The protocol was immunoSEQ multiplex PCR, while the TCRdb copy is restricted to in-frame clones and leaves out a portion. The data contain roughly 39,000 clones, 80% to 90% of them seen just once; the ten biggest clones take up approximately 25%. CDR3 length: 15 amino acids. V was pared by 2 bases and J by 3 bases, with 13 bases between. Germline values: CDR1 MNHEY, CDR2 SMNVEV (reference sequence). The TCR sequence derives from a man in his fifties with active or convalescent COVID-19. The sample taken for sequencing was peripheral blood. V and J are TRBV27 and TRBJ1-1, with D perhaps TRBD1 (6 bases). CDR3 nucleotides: TGTGCCAGCAGTTTAGGGGGCAAGAGGGACACTGAAGCTTTCTTT. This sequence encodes CASSLGGKRDTEAFF.